The rows below give T cell receptor beta chains drawn from one sample of a study of blood T cells in healthy people across ages. TCRdb used MiXCR to reprocess the 5' RACE reads, holding one entry per CDR3 protein. Here the sample spans around 1,000,000 distinct CDR3 sequences, under 30% being singletons. The sample was also reused in another study, on T cells of mothers and their children.

The material sequenced was blood. The receptors were gathered from a girl aged 2 to 10 in good health. Each CDR3 is given with its conserved first and last residue. The order of the fields is D gene, V gene, clone size, J gene, CDR3 protein, CDR3 DNA. A D gene is named only where the DNA matches it firmly. The size of a clone is reported for some rows only, either as once, few or many, or as a class for expanded clones.

>.|TRBV28|few|TRBJ2-5
CASSPLQEGETQYF
TGTGCCAGCAGTCCACTCCAGGAAGGGGAGACCCAGTACTTC
>.|TRBV6-1|.|TRBJ2-2
CASTPAGKGWELFF
TGTGCCAGCACTCCGGCGGGGAAAGGTTGGGAGCTGTTTTTT
>TRBD1|TRBV6-9|.|TRBJ2-4
CASSFRGTKNIQYF
TGTGCCAGCAGTTTCAGGGGGACGAAAAACATTCAGTACTTC
>.|TRBV24-1|.|TRBJ2-5
CATSDRVNQETQYF
TGTGCCACCAGTGACCGCGTGAACCAAGAGACCCAGTACTTC
>TRBD1|TRBV5-1|once|TRBJ1-1
CASSRGQSDTTMNTEAFF
TGCGCCAGCAGCCGGGGACAGTCGGACACCACCATGAACACTGAAGCTTTCTTT
>.|TRBV21-1|.|TRBJ2-3
CASTEPPGLCLPERTDTQYF
TGTGCCAGCACCGAACCGCCGGGACTCTGTCTTCCGGAGAGGACAGATACGCAGTATTTT
>.|TRBV29-1|.|TRBJ2-5
CSVVRDPETQYF
TGCAGCGTTGTGAGGGACCCAGAGACCCAGTACTTC
>.|TRBV4-2|few|TRBJ2-7
CASSQGLQGEVEQYF
TGTGCCAGCAGCCAAGGACTACAGGGTGAGGTGGAGCAGTACTTC
>.|TRBV28|few|TRBJ2-1
CASSLPFYNEQFF
TGTGCCAGCAGTTTACCCTTCTACAATGAGCAGTTCTTC
>.|TRBV2|few|TRBJ2-5
CASILGREETQYF
TGTGCCAGCATTCTCGGGAGAGAAGAGACCCAGTACTTC
>TRBD2|TRBV11-2|few|TRBJ2-1
CASSSAGVDYNEQFF
TGTGCCAGCAGCTCAGCGGGAGTGGACTACAATGAGCAGTTCTTC
>TRBD1|TRBV7-9|.|TRBJ2-7
CASSQPRNRGYEQYF
TGTGCCAGCAGCCAACCGCGGAACAGGGGTTACGAGCAGTACTTC
>TRBD1|TRBV6-5|.|TRBJ1-1
CASSPAGTGGGTEAFF
TGTGCCAGCAGCCCGGCCGGGACAGGGGGCGGCACTGAAGCTTTCTTT
>TRBD2|TRBV5-6|.|TRBJ2-5
CASSYSGSKQETQYF
TGTGCCAGCTCCTATAGCGGGAGTAAACAAGAGACCCAGTACTTC
>.|TRBV5-1|.|TRBJ1-2
CASSLEVVGSHGYTF
TGCGCCAGCAGCTTGGAGGTCGTAGGGTCCCATGGCTACACCTTC
>TRBD2|TRBV6-2/TRBV6-3|.|TRBJ2-2
CASSYAGGAATGELFF
TGTGCCAGCAGTTACGCGGGGGGCGCAGCTACCGGGGAGCTGTTTTTT
>.|TRBV7-2|.|TRBJ1-1
CASSHQRTEAFF
TGTGCCAGCAGCCACCAGCGAACTGAAGCTTTCTTT
>.|TRBV6-5|few|TRBJ1-3
CASSTGQLIGNTIYF
TGTGCCAGCAGCACCGGACAGCTTATAGGAAACACCATATATTTT
>.|TRBV19|few|TRBJ2-2
CASIQPSGELFF
TGTGCCAGTATCCAACCGTCCGGGGAGCTGTTTTTT
>.|TRBV20-1|.|TRBJ2-2
CSANDGTNTGELFF
TGCAGTGCTAACGACGGGACGAACACCGGGGAGCTGTTTTTT
>.|TRBV7-9|.|TRBJ2-1
CASSLGPAPSSYNEQFF
TGTGCCAGCAGCTTGGGACCAGCGCCAAGCTCCTACAATGAGCAGTTCTTC
>.|TRBV5-5|once|TRBJ2-1
CASSLGATGGETQYF
TGTGCCAGCAGCTTGGGGGCAACCGGCGGGGAGACCCAGTACTTT
>.|TRBV20-1|few|TRBJ1-5
CSASRESNQPQHF
TGCAGTGCTAGCAGGGAAAGCAATCAGCCCCAGCATTTT
>.|TRBV6-5|.|TRBJ1-2
CASSPLVAGVYGYTF
TGTGCCAGCAGCCCTCTTGTAGCAGGGGTCTATGGCTACACCTTC
>.|TRBV7-2|.|TRBJ1-1
CASSSKPEREAFF
TGTGCCAGCAGCTCCAAACCGGAGAGGGAAGCTTTCTTT
>TRBD2|TRBV5-4|.|TRBJ2-2
CASSSGRATGELFF
TGTGCCAGCAGCAGCGGGAGGGCCACCGGGGAGCTGTTTTTT
>TRBD1|TRBV5-8|few|TRBJ2-3
CASSRGQGRFDTQYF
TGTGCCAGCAGCCGGGGACAGGGGCGTTTTGATACGCAGTATTTT
>TRBD2|TRBV12-3/TRBV12-4|few|TRBJ2-3
CASGGGAELTQYF
TGTGCCAGCGGGGGGGGAGCGGAACTTACGCAGTATTTT
>.|TRBV21-1|.|TRBJ1-5
CATTSCGESGNQPQHF
TGTGCCACCACCTCGTGTGGGGAATCCGGCAATCAGCCCCAGCATTTT
>.|TRBV29-1|.|TRBJ2-1
CSVMDSYNEQFF
TGCAGCGTCATGGACTCCTACAATGAGCAGTTCTTC
>TRBD1|TRBV3-1|many|TRBJ2-5
CASSQGTAEETQYF
TGTGCCAGCAGCCAGGGGACAGCTGAAGAGACCCAGTACTTC
>.|TRBV4-3|few|TRBJ2-3
CASSQGQVGRADTQYF
TGCGCCAGCAGCCAAGGACAGGTGGGGAGGGCAGATACGCAGTATTTT
>.|TRBV6-6|few|TRBJ2-5
CASRTPEAQYF
TGTGCCAGCAGGACTCCGGAGGCCCAGTACTTC
>.|TRBV4-3|.|TRBJ1-4
CASSQDQHEKLFF
TGCGCCAGCAGCCAAGATCAGCATGAAAAACTGTTTTTT
>TRBD1|TRBV24-1|few|TRBJ2-1
CATSDLPGQGRNEQFF
TGTGCCACCAGTGATTTGCCGGGACAGGGGAGAAATGAGCAGTTCTTC
>.|TRBV6-5|.|TRBJ2-4
CASSPHGDKNIQYF
TGTGCCAGCAGTCCCCACGGTGATAAAAACATTCAGTACTTC
>.|TRBV11-2|.|TRBJ2-1
CASSLVYSGIFF
TGTGCCAGCAGCTTAGTGTATAGTGGCATATTCTTC
>TRBD2|TRBV7-9|.|TRBJ2-1
CASSLPSSGRSYNEQFF
TGTGCCAGCTCCCTTCCTTCTAGCGGGAGATCCTACAATGAGCAGTTCTTC
>.|TRBV4-1|few|TRBJ2-5
CASSQASMRETQYF
TGCGCCAGCAGCCAAGCTAGTATGAGGGAGACCCAGTACTTC
>TRBD2|TRBV2|few|TRBJ2-5
CASSEAWLAGGPEETQYF
TGTGCCAGCAGTGAAGCATGGTTAGCGGGGGGGCCTGAAGAGACCCAGTACTTC
>.|TRBV20-1|few|TRBJ2-1
CSASFNEQFF
TGCAGTGCTAGTTTCAATGAGCAGTTCTTC
>.|TRBV7-2|few|TRBJ2-4
CASSLGTGATSKNIQYF
TGTGCCAGCAGCTTAGGAACAGGTGCGACGTCCAAAAACATTCAGTACTTC
>.|TRBV4-3|.|TRBJ1-6
CASSQDYEGLNSPLHF
TGCGCCAGCAGCCAAGATTACGAGGGGTTGAATTCACCCCTCCACTTT
>TRBD1|TRBV5-6|.|TRBJ2-7
CASILTGTGESEQYF
TGTGCCAGCATTCTAACCGGGACAGGGGAAAGCGAGCAGTACTTC
>.|TRBV20-1|few|TRBJ2-5
CSARARSGMETQYF
TGCAGTGCTAGAGCCCGGTCGGGGATGGAGACCCAGTACTTC
>.|TRBV11-2|few|TRBJ1-2
CASSLNFLRRGYTF
TGTGCCAGCAGCTTAAACTTCCTGCGGAGGGGCTACACCTTC
>.|TRBV15|.|TRBJ1-4
CATSRINEKLFF
TGTGCCACCAGCAGGATTAATGAAAAACTGTTTTTT
>TRBD2|TRBV3-1|.|TRBJ2-7
CASSQDRYSGREQYF
TGTGCCAGCAGCCAAGATCGGTATAGCGGGAGGGAGCAGTACTTC
>.|TRBV5-1|.|TRBJ1-2
CASSVTELGNYGYTF
TGCGCCAGCAGCGTGACAGAACTCGGTAACTATGGCTACACCTTC
>.|TRBV4-3|.|TRBJ2-7
CASSARFSYEQYF
TGCGCCAGCAGCGCAAGGTTCTCCTACGAGCAGTACTTC
>.|TRBV4-3|few|TRBJ1-2
CASSQDVVSPYGYTF
TGCGCCAGCAGCCAAGATGTGGTGAGCCCATATGGCTACACCTTC
>TRBD1|TRBV29-1|few|TRBJ1-2
CSVEGGQFYGYTF
TGCAGCGTTGAAGGGGGACAGTTCTATGGCTACACCTTC
>.|TRBV29-1|.|TRBJ2-1
CSTEGDYNEQFF
TGTAGCACCGAGGGGGACTACAATGAGCAGTTCTTC
>.|TRBV7-9|.|TRBJ2-4
CASSSAGKANIQYF
TGTGCCAGCAGCTCGGCAGGGAAGGCTAACATTCAGTACTTC
>.|TRBV5-1|.|TRBJ2-5
CASSPTDWQETQYF
TGCGCCAGCAGCCCGACCGACTGGCAAGAGACCCAGTACTTC
>TRBD1|TRBV20-1|.|TRBJ2-7
CSAIQGAASYYEQYF
TGCAGTGCCATACAGGGGGCGGCTTCCTACTACGAGCAGTACTTC
>TRBD2|TRBV29-1|few|TRBJ2-3
CSVLLLQRDTDTQYF
TGCAGCGTCCTCCTTCTCCAGCGGGACACAGATACGCAGTATTTT
>.|TRBV7-9|.|TRBJ2-7
CASSNRALPYEQYF
TGTGCCAGCAGTAACCGGGCCCTTCCCTACGAGCAGTACTTC
>.|TRBV12-3/TRBV12-4|few|TRBJ1-3
CASSTLTKSGGTIYF
TGTGCCAGCAGTACGCTAACGAAGTCGGGGGGCACCATATATTTT